This T cell receptor beta chain was captured in a study of blood T cell repertoires in COVID-19. Across the whole study: Sources were T cells, B-cell-depleted T cells, or PBMCs; the material itself was cDNA or gDNA.

This clone was counted a single time. Germline assignment: CDR1 SGHTA and CDR2 FQGNSA. V was clipped by 5 bases and J by 1 base, with 14 bases between them. The CDR3 loop spans 15 amino acids. Profiled with immunoSEQ multiplex PCR; TCRdb holds only in-frame clones, not every one. The sample includes 100,000 to 120,000 clones, about 85% of them seen just once. The receptor was derived from a human donor in a cohort sampled during active COVID-19. Sample: peripheral blood. The chain is built from TRBV7-2 and TRBJ1-2, with D possibly TRBD1 on 6 matching bases. CDR3: CASSLGTHRNYGYTF. The CDR3 bases are TGTGCCAGCAGCCTAGGGACACACCGTAACTATGGCTACACCTTC.